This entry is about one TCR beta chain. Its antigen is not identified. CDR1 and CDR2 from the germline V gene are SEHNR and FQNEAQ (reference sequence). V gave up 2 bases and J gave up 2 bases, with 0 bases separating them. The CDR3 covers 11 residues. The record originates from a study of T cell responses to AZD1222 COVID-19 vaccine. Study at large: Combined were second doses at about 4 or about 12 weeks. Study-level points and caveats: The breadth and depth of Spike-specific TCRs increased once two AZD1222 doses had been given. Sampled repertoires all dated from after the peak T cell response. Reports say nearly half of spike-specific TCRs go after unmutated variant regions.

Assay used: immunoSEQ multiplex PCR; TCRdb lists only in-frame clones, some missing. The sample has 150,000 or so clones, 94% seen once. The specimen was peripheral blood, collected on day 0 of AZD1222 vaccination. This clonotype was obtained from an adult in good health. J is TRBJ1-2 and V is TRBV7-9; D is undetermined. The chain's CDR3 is CASSLNYGYTF. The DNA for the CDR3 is TGTGCCAGCAGCTTAAACTATGGCTACACCTTC.